This TCR beta chain was sequenced during a study of T cells in narcolepsy. Study-wide results and limits: No autoreactive T cell clone sequences appeared in some memory CD4+ repertoires. Same-patient CSF and blood CD4+ T cell clonotypes included HCRT-specific and TRIB2-specific autoreactive ones.

Assay: immunoSEQ multiplex PCR; the TCRdb copy retains only in-frame clones and omits some. The profile shows tens of thousands of clones, about 85% of them singletons. Remarks on this clone: What it recognizes is unknown.

The CDR3 is 12 amino acids. Germline values: CDR1 MNHNS, CDR2 SASEGT. With V trimmed by 5 bases and J by 5 bases, 1 base remained unmatched. The TCR sequence derives from a human donor with narcolepsy. Sequencing input: CD45RA- memory CD4+ T cells from PBMCs. V usage is TRBV6-1 and J usage is TRBJ1-1, with 8 nucleotides matching TRBD1. In DNA, the CDR3 is TGTGCCAGCAGTACAGGGGGGACTGAAGCTTTCTTT. It is translated as CASSTGGTEAFF.